This TCR beta chain was captured in a study of blood T cell repertoires in COVID-19. Overall study context: Samples representing acute and convalescent COVID-19 were sourced from the United States, Italy and Spain.

Under the authors' procedure: Amplifying reference gene primers gave estimates of nucleated cell counts. Data came from immunoSEQ multiplex PCR; TCRdb stores just in-frame clones and leaves some out. V, J and clone size reflect that table, while D and trimming were determined from the DNA. This sample has hundreds of thousands of clones, with about 80% found just once. Material for sequencing was peripheral blood. This sequence originates from a woman at least 80 years old with acute or convalescent COVID-19.

The CDR3 region has the DNA TGTGCCAGTACAAAAGGAATGGACAGGCCCAATCAGCCCCAGCATTTT. This gives the protein CASTKGMDRPNQPQHF. This chain links TRBV19 with TRBJ1-5; 7 nucleotides align to TRBD1. The CDR3 spans 16 residues. V dropped 7 bases and J dropped 3; count of bases not matched to a gene: 12. The V gene's germline CDR1 is LNHDA and CDR2 SQIVND (reference sequence).